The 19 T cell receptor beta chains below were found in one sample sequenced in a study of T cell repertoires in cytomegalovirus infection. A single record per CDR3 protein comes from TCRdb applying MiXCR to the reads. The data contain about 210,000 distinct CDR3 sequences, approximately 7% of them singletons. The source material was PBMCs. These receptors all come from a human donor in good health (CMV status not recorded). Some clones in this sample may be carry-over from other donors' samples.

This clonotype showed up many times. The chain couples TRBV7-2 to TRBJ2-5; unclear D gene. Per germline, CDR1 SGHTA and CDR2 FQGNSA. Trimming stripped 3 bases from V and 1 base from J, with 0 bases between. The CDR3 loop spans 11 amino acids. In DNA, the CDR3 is TGTGCCAGCAGCTTCCAAGAGACCCAGTACTTC. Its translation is CASSFQETQYF.

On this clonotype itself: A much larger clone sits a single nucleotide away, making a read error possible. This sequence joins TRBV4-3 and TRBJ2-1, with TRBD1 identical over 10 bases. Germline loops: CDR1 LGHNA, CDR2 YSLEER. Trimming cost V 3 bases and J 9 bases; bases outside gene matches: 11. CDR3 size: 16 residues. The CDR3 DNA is TGCGCCAGCAGCCAGGGGACAGGGGCGCCGTCGAGTGAGCAGTTCTTC. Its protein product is CASSQGTGAPSSEQFF.

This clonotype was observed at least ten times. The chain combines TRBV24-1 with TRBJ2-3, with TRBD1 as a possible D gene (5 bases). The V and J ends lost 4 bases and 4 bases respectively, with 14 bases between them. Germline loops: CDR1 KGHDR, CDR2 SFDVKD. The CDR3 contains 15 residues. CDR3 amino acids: CATSEEGATADTQYF. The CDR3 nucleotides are TGTGCCACCAGTGAAGAAGGGGCCACCGCAGATACGCAGTATTTT.

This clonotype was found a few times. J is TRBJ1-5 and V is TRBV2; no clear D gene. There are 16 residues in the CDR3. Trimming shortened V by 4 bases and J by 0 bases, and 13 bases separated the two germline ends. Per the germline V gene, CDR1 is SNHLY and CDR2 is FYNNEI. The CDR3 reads CASSAGRTYSNQPQHF. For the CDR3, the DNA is TGTGCCAGCAGTGCGGGCAGGACGTATAGCAATCAGCCCCAGCATTTT.

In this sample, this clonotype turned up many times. The CDR3 here is CASSLVEGETQYF. CDR3 nucleotides: TGTGCCAGCAGTTTAGTCGAGGGAGAGACCCAGTACTTC. The V call is TRBV6-2 or TRBV6-3, the J call TRBJ2-5; weak D call: TRBD2 (5 bases). V was shortened by 4 bases and J by 4 bases, with 10 bases between the two germline ends. Per germline, CDR1 MNHEY and CDR2 SVGEGT. This CDR3 has 13 residues.

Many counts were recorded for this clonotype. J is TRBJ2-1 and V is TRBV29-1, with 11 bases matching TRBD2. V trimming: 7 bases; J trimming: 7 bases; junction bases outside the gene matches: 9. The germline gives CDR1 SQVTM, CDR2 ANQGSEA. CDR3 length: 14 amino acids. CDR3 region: CSGWGTSGWNEQFF. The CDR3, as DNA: TGCAGCGGGTGGGGGACTAGCGGATGGAATGAGCAGTTCTTC.

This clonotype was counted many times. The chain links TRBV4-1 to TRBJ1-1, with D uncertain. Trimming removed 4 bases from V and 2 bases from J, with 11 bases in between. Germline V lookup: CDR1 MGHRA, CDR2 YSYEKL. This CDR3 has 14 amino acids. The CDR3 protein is CASSLGLLNTEAFF. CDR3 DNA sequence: TGCGCCAGCAGCCTGGGCCTTTTAAACACTGAAGCTTTCTTT.

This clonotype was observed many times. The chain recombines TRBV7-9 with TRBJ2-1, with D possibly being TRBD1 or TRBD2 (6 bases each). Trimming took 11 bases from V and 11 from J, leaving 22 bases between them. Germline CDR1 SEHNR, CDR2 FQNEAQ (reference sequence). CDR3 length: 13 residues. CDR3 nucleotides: TGTGCCGGAGGGGGGACTCCGGGGTCGAAGCAGTTCTTC. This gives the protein CAGGGTPGSKQFF. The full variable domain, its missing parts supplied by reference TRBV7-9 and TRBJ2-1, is DTGVSQNPRHKITKRGQNVTFRCDPISEHNRLYWYRQTLGQGPEFLTYFQNEAQLEKSRLLSDRFSAERPKGSFSTLEIQRTEQGDSAMYLCAGGGTPGSKQFFGPGTRLTVL.

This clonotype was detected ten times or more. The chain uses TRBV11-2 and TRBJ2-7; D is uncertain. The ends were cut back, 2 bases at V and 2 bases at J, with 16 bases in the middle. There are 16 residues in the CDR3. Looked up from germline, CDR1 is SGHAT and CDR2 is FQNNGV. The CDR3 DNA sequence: TGTGCCAGCAGCTTACGTTCCGGCCGGATGACCTACGAGCAGTACTTC. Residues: CASSLRSGRMTYEQYF.

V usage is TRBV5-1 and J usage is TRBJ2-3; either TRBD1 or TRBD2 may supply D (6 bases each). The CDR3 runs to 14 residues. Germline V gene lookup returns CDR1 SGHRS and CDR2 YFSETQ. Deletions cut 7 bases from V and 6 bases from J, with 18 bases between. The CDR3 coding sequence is TGCGCCAGCGGATTAGGGGGGATCGGGGATACGCAGTATTTT. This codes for CASGLGGIGDTQYF. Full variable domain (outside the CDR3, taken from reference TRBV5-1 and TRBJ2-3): KAGVTQTPRYLIKTRGQQVTLSCSPISGHRSVSWYQQTPGQGLQFLFEYFSETQRNKGNFPGRFSGRQFSNSRSEMNVSTLELGDSALYLCASGLGGIGDTQYFGPGTRLTVL.

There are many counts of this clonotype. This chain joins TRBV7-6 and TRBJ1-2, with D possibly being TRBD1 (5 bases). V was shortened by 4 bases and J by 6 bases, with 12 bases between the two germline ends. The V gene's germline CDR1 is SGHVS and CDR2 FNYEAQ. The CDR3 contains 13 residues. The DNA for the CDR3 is TGTGCCAGCAGCTCGGGACCGAGAAATGGCTACACCTTC. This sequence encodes CASSSGPRNGYTF.

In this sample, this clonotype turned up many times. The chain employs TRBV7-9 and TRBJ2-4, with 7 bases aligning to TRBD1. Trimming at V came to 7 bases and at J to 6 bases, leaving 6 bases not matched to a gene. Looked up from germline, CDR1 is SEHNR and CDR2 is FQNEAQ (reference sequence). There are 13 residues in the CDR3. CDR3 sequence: CASTSTGINIQYF. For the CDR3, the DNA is TGTGCCAGCACCTCGACAGGGATAAACATTCAGTACTTC.

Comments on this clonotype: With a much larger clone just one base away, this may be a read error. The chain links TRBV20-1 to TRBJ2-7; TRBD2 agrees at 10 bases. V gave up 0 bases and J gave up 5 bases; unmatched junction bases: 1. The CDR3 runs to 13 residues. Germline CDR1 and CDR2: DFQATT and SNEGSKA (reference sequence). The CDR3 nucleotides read TGCAGTGCTAGAGATAGCGGGGGGAACGAGCAGTACTTC. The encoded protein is CSARDSGGNEQYF.

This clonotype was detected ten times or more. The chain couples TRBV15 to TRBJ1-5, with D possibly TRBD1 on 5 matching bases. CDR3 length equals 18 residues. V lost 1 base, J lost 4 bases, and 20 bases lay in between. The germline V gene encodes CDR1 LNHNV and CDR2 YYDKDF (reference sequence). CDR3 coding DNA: TGTGCCACCAGCAGAGCCTTGGAGGGGTGGTCGGCAAATCAGCCCCAGCATTTT. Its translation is CATSRALEGWSANQPQHF.

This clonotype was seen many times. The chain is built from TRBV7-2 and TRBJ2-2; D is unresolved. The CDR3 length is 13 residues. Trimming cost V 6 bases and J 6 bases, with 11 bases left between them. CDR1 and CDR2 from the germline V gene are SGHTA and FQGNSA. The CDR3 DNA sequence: TGTGCCAGCAGTCTCCAAGGGTCCGGGGAGCTGTTTTTT. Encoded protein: CASSLQGSGELFF.

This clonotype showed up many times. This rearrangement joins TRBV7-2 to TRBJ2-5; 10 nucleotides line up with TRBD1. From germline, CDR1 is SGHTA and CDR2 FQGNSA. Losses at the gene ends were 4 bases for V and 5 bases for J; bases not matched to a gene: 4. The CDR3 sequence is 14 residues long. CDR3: CASSSDRGLETQYF. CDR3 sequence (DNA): TGTGCCAGCAGCTCCGACAGGGGGCTGGAGACCCAGTACTTC.

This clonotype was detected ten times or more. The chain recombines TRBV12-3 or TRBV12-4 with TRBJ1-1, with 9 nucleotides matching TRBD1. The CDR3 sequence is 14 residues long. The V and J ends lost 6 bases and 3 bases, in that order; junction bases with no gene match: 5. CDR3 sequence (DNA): TGTGCCAGCAGCCACAGGGGGCTGGACACTGAAGCTTTCTTT. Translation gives CASSHRGLDTEAFF.

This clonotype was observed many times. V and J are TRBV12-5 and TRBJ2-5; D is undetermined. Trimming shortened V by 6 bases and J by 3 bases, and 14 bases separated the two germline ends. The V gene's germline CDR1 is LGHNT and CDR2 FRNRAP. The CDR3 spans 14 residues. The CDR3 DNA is TGTGCTAGTGGACCTACGGGCCTCGAAGAGACCCAGTACTTC. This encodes CASGPTGLEETQYF.

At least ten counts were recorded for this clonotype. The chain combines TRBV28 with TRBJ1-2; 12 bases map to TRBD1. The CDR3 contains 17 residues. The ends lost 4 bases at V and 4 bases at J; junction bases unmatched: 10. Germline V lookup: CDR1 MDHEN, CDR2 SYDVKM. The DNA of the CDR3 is TGTGCCAGCAGTTCTCCGGGACAGGGGGCCGCCCCCTATGGCTACACCTTC. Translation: CASSSPGQGAAPYGYTF.